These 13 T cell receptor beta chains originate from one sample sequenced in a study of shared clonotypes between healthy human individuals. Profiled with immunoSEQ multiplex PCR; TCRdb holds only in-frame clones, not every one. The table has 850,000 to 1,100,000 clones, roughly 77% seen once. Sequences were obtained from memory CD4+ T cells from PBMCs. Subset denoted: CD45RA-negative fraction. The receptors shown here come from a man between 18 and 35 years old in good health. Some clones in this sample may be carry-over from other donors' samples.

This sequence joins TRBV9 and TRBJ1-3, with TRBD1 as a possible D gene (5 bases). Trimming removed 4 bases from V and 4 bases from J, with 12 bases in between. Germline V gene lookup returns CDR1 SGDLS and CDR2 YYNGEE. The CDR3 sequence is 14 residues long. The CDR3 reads CASSFRDGGNTIYF. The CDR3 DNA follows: TGTGCCAGCAGCTTCCGGGACGGAGGAAACACCATATATTTT.

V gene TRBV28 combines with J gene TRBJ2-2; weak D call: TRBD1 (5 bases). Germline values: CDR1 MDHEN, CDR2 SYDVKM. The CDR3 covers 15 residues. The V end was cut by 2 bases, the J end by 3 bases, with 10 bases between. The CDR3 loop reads CASSLGQGYTGELFF. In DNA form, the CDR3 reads TGTGCCAGCAGTTTAGGGCAGGGATACACCGGGGAGCTGTTTTTT.

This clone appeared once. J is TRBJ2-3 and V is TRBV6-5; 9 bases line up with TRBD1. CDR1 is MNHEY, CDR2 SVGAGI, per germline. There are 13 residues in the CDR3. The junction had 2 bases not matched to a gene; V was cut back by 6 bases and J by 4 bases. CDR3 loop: CASRTGGADTQYF. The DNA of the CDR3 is TGTGCCAGCAGGACAGGGGGTGCAGATACGCAGTATTTT.

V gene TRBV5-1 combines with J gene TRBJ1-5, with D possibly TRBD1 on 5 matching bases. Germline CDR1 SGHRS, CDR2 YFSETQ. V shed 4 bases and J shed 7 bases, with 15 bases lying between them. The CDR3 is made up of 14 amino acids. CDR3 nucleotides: TGCGCCAGCAGCCTGGGGGGAGGGAAGCAGCCCCAGCATTTT. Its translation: CASSLGGGKQPQHF.

CDR3 residues: CARSSDPYLNPWVYNEQFF. CDR3 bases: TGTGCCAGAAGCTCTGACCCATACTTAAACCCATGGGTCTACAATGAGCAGTTCTTC. This sequence joins TRBV5-3 and TRBJ2-1; D gene uncertain. TRBV5-3 is an open reading frame whose function is uncertain. The V and J ends lost 3 bases and 3 bases respectively, with 25 bases between them. The length of the CDR3 is 19 residues.

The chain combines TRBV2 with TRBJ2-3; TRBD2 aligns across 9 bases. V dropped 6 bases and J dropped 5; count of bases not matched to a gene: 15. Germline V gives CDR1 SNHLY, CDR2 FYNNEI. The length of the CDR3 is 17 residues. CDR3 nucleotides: TGTGCCAGCAGCATGTATAGCGGGAGATTTGTAGTAGATACGCAGTATTTT. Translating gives CASSMYSGRFVVDTQYF.

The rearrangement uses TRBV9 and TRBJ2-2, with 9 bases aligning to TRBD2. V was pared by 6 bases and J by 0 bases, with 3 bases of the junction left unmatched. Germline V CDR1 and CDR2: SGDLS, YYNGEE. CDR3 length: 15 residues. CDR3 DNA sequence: TGTGCCAGCACCCCTAGCGGGACGAACACCGGGGAGCTGTTTTTT. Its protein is CASTPSGTNTGELFF.

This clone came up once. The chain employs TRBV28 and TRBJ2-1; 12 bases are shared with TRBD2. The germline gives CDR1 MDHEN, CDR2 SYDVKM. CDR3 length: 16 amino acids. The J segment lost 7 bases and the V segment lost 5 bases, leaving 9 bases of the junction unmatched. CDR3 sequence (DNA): TGTGCCAGCAGTACTCGACTAGCGGGAGTATGGAATGAGCAGTTCTTC. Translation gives CASSTRLAGVWNEQFF. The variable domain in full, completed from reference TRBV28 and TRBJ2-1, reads DVKVTQSSRYLVKRTGEKVFLECVQDMDHENMFWYRQDPGLGLRLIYFSYDVKMKEKGDIPEGYSVSREKKERFSLILESASTNQTSMYLCASSTRLAGVWNEQFFGPGTRLTVL.

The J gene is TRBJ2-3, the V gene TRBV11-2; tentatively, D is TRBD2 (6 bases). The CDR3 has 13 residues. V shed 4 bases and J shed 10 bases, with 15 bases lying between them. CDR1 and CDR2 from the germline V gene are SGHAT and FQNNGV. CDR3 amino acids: CASSSWGEASQYF. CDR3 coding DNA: TGTGCCAGCAGCTCGTGGGGGGAGGCATCGCAGTATTTT.

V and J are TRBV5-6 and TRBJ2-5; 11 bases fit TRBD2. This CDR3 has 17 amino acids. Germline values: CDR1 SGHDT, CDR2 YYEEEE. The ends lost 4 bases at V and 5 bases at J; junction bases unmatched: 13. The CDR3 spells CASSVGPPGLAVETQYF. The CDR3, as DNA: TGTGCCAGCAGCGTCGGCCCCCCGGGACTAGCGGTCGAGACCCAGTACTTC.

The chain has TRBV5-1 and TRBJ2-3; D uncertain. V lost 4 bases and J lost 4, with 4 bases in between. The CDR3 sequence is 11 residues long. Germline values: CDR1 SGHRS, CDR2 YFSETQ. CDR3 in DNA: TGCGCCAGCAGCACCTCAGATACGCAGTATTTT. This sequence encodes CASSTSDTQYF.

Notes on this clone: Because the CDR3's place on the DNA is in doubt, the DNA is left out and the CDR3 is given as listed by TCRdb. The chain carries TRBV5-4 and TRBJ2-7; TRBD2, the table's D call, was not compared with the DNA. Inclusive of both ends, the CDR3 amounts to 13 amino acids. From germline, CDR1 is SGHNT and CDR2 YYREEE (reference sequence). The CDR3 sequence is CASSFVADGSKNF.

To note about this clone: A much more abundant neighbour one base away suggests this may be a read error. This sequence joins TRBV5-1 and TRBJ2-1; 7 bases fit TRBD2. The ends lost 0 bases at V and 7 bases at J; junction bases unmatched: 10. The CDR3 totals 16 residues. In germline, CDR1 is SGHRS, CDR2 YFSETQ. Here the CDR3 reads CASSLEANGRRNEQFF. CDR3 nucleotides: TGCGCCAGCAGCTTGGAAGCTAACGGGAGGAGGAATGAGCAGTTCTTC.